Below are 27 T cell receptor beta chains sequenced from a single sample in a study of blood T cells in healthy people across ages. The second PCR ran about 6 to 12 cycles with a sample-barcoded 5' primer and J-beta primers. TCRdb reprocessed the 5' RACE reads with MiXCR, giving one entry per CDR3 protein. This sample yields about 1.7 million distinct CDR3 sequences, of which under 30% are seen a single time; roughly 8% belongs to the top ten. The sample consisted of blood. These receptors came from a woman aged 25 to 45 in good health.

This clonotype was seen repeatedly, ten times or more. This chain uses TRBV12-3 or TRBV12-4 with TRBJ2-1; unclear D gene. V was cut by 7 bases and J by 6 bases, with 16 bases left in between. This CDR3 region has 14 residues. For the CDR3, the DNA is TGTGCCAGCACCAAATCAACAGACACCAATGAGCAGTTCTTC. Its protein is CASTKSTDTNEQFF.

This clonotype was seen only a few times. The J gene is TRBJ1-1, the V gene TRBV5-1; possible D gene TRBD1, 6 bases. V was shortened by 4 bases and J by 6 bases, with 25 bases between the two germline ends. Per the germline V gene, CDR1 is SGHRS and CDR2 is YFSETQ. The CDR3 spans 17 residues. CDR3 nucleotide sequence: TGCGCCAGCAGCCCCAACCCCTTGACAGGATTCTCGGCTGAAGCTTTCTTT. This translates into CASSPNPLTGFSAEAFF. The full variable domain, in which reference TRBV5-1 and TRBJ1-1 provide the parts outside the CDR3, is KAGVTQTPRYLIKTRGQQVTLSCSPISGHRSVSWYQQTPGQGLQFLFEYFSETQRNKGNFPGRFSGRQFSNSRSEMNVSTLELGDSALYLCASSPNPLTGFSAEAFFGQGTRLTVV.

The V gene is TRBV10-3, the J gene TRBJ1-6, with D unclear. This CDR3 has 14 amino acids. The V gene's germline CDR1 is ENHRY and CDR2 SYGVKD. Trimming stripped 4 bases from V and 6 bases from J, with 10 bases between. The CDR3 protein is CAISAEQINSPLHF. Written as DNA, the CDR3 is TGTGCCATCAGTGCGGAACAGATTAATTCACCCCTCCACTTT.

Of note for this clonotype: This may be a read error: a much more frequent sequence differs by one nucleotide. The chain employs TRBV5-6 and TRBJ2-1; D remains unclear. Germline V gene lookup returns CDR1 SGHDT and CDR2 YYEEEE. The CDR3 has 14 amino acids. This CDR3 is CASRGILTSNERFF. In DNA, the CDR3 is TGTGCCAGCAGGGGCATTTTAACGAGCAATGAGCGGTTCTTC.

This clonotype has ten or more counts. This chain uses TRBV20-1 with TRBJ2-1; D is possibly TRBD2 (6 bases). Germline V gives CDR1 DFQATT, CDR2 SNEGSKA (reference sequence). The V end was cut by 3 bases, the J end by 9 bases, with 21 bases between. This CDR3 has 15 amino acids. Here the CDR3 DNA reads TGCAGTGCTAGCCCGGGCTCTAGCGCAGGGAGTGAGCAGTTCTTC. This translates into CSASPGSSAGSEQFF.

With respect to this clonotype: One end of the junction fails to match germline, which may point to a read error. The chain has TRBV20-1 and TRBJ2-1; D call uncertain. CDR3 length: 14 residues. Germline V lookup: CDR1 DFQATT, CDR2 SNEGSKA (reference sequence). The CDR3 DNA is TGCGGTGCTAGAAGCGCAGAAAGCAATGAGTGGCAGTTCTTC. Encoded protein: CGARSAESNEWQFF.

This clonotype was counted at least ten times. This chain links TRBV14 with TRBJ2-5; D ambiguous. The V gene lost 0 bases and the J gene lost 4 bases, with 15 bases spanning the gap. CDR1 is SGHDN, CDR2 FVKESK, per germline. The CDR3 spans 16 residues. The CDR3 sequence: CASSQDLGNQGETQYF. As DNA, the CDR3 is TGTGCCAGCAGCCAAGATCTTGGGAACCAAGGAGAGACCCAGTACTTC.

The V and J genes are TRBV28 and TRBJ2-7; possibly TRBD2 for D (7 bases). The CDR3 totals 15 residues. Germline-derived CDR1 and CDR2 are MDHEN and SYDVKM. Trimming removed 5 bases from V and 6 bases from J, with 20 bases in between. The CDR3 DNA sequence: TGTGCCAGCAGTCCCAAAGGGGGGAGGGTCTTCGAGCAGTACTTC. Protein product: CASSPKGGRVFEQYF.

The chain uses TRBV6-5 and TRBJ2-2; D call uncertain. This CDR3 has 14 amino acids. Germline loops: CDR1 MNHEY, CDR2 SVGAGI. V dropped 11 bases and J dropped 9 bases, with 22 bases sitting between them. The CDR3 sequence is CASTPGITARELFF. The CDR3 nucleotides are TGTGCCTCAACCCCGGGTATAACGGCCAGGGAGCTGTTTTTT.

In this sample, this clonotype turned up a few times. The chain uses TRBV6-1 and TRBJ2-3; D gene ambiguous. The CDR3 is 13 amino acids. V dropped 3 bases and J dropped 3 bases, with 7 bases sitting between them. Per the germline V gene, CDR1 is MNHNS and CDR2 is SASEGT. CDR3 in DNA: TGTGCCAGCAGTGACTGGCAGACAGATACGCAGTATTTT. This codes for CASSDWQTDTQYF.

This clonotype has only a few counts. The chain carries TRBV24-1 and TRBJ2-2; D is unresolved. CDR1 and CDR2 (germline): KGHDR, SFDVKD. V dropped 5 bases and J dropped 2 bases, with 8 bases sitting between them. CDR3 length: 14 amino acids. This CDR3 is CATSANLNTGELFF. The CDR3 bases are TGTGCCACCAGTGCGAACTTAAACACCGGGGAGCTGTTTTTT.

This clonotype has a count of ten or more. The chain joins TRBV7-2 to TRBJ1-5; no clear D gene. This CDR3 is 16 amino acids long. V was shortened by 5 bases and J by 6 bases, with 20 bases between the two germline ends. Germline V gene data show CDR1 as SGHTA and CDR2 as FQGNSA. Written as DNA, the CDR3 is TGTGCCAGCAGCAGGGCCATAGGGCAGGCCGGTCAGCCCCAGCATTTT. It is translated as CASSRAIGQAGQPQHF.

The chain links TRBV3-1 to TRBJ1-2; perhaps TRBD1 as D (6 bases). This CDR3 is 16 amino acids long. V shed 2 bases and J shed 6 bases, with 19 bases lying between them. Germline lookup yields CDR1 LGHDT and CDR2 YNNKEL (reference sequence). The CDR3 reads CASSQRATGHSNGYTF. The DNA for the CDR3 is TGTGCCAGCAGCCAAAGGGCGACGGGACATAGTAATGGCTACACCTTC.

This clonotype occurred a few times. This chain links TRBV2 with TRBJ2-5; 9 nucleotides match TRBD2. The germline gives CDR1 SNHLY, CDR2 FYNNEI. Unmatched junction bases numbered 2, after V lost 2 bases and J lost 1 base. The CDR3 contains 15 residues. The CDR3 bases are TGTGCCAGCAGTGAAAGCGGGGGGATCCAAGAGACCCAGTACTTC. Protein product: CASSESGGIQETQYF.

This chain links TRBV7-9 with TRBJ1-2; D remains ambiguous. CDR1 SEHNR and CDR2 FQNEAQ come from the germline V gene (reference sequence). The CDR3 totals 13 residues. V was cut by 5 bases and J by 10 bases, with 17 bases left in between. CDR3 sequence: CASSHEGGTDYTF. DNA for the CDR3: TGTGCCAGCAGCCATGAGGGCGGAACCGACTACACCTTC.

The V call is TRBV7-8, the J call TRBJ2-1; D gene unclear. The CDR3 covers 16 residues. Germline V CDR1 and CDR2: SGHVS, FQNEAQ. Trimming left V 1 base short and J 1 base short, with 11 bases between. CDR3: CASSLGARASYNEQFF. The DNA of the CDR3 is TGTGCCAGCAGCTTAGGGGCGAGAGCGTCCTACAATGAGCAGTTCTTC.

This clonotype was detected only a few times. A much larger clone lies one base from this, so it may be a read error. This chain links TRBV29-1 with TRBJ2-1, with a possible D match to TRBD2 (7 bases). The DNA end favors TRBJ2-7, so the J call may be wrong. The germline gives CDR1 SQVTM, CDR2 ANQGSEA. This CDR3 spans 14 amino acids. This CDR3 is CSVEGGGAYNEQYF. CDR3 DNA sequence: TGCAGCGTTGAGGGAGGGGGTGCCTACAATGAGCAGTACTTC.

As concerns this clonotype: The junction and the germline gene differ at one end; a read error may be behind it. CDR3 amino acids: CASSRAGAAGNVQFF. CDR3 DNA: TGTGCCAGCAGCCGGGCGGGGGCCGCAGGTAATGTGCAGTTCTTC. This chain links TRBV11-2 with TRBJ2-1; D is possibly TRBD2 (7 bases). The CDR3 is 15 amino acids. Per germline, CDR1 SGHAT and CDR2 FQNNGV.

The V gene is TRBV7-2, the J gene TRBJ2-4; TRBD1 matches 7 bases. The V gene end was trimmed by 2 bases and the J gene end by 13 bases; junction bases not matched to a gene: 14. The CDR3 runs 15 residues. In germline, CDR1 is SGHTA, CDR2 FQGNSA. CDR3 region: CASSLRRGEGANQYF. The CDR3 DNA reads as TGTGCCAGCAGCTTACGCCGAGGAGAGGGGGCCAACCAGTACTTC.

This clonotype was counted at least ten times. The chain employs TRBV29-1 and TRBJ2-4; 7 nucleotides line up with TRBD1. The length of the CDR3 is 11 residues. V dropped 6 bases and J dropped 6; count of bases not matched to a gene: 2. Germline-derived CDR1 and CDR2 are SQVTM and ANQGSEA. CDR3 sequence: CSVRQGNIQYF. Written as DNA, the CDR3 is TGCAGCGTCCGACAGGGAAACATTCAGTACTTC. The variable domain in full, completed from reference TRBV29-1 and TRBJ2-4, reads SAVISQKPSRDICQRGTSLTIQCQVDSQVTMMFWYRQQPGQSLTLIATANQGSEATYESGFVIDKFPISRPNLTFSTLTVSNMSPEDSSIYLCSVRQGNIQYFGAGTRLSVL.

The chain joins TRBV6-2 or TRBV6-3 to TRBJ1-6; D ambiguous. V dropped 6 bases and J dropped 6 bases, with 12 bases sitting between them. Germline CDR1 and CDR2: MNHEY and SVGEGT. CDR3 length: 14 amino acids. As DNA, the CDR3 is TGTGCCAGCAGCATGTGGAGTACTAATTCACCCCTCCACTTT. This gives the protein CASSMWSTNSPLHF.

The chain employs TRBV9 and TRBJ2-7, with 14 positions matching TRBD2. The V segment lost 0 bases and the J segment 2 bases; nucleotides outside the gene matches: 10. Looked up from germline, CDR1 is SGDLS and CDR2 is YYNGEE. The length of the CDR3 is 19 residues. The CDR3 bases are TGTGCCAGCAGCGTAGGTACCGGGACTAGCGGGGGACCTACCTACGAGCAGTACTTC. This gives the protein CASSVGTGTSGGPTYEQYF. Complete variable domain (other parts from reference TRBV9 and TRBJ2-7): DSGVTQTPKHLITATGQRVTLRCSPRSGDLSVYWYQQSLDQGLQFLIQYYNGEERAKGNILERFSAQQFPDLHSELNLSSLELGDSALYFCASSVGTGTSGGPTYEQYFGPGTRLTVT.

A remark on this clonotype: Sequence at one end of the junction differs from germline and may be a read error. The chain uses TRBV7-2 and TRBJ2-2; D is possibly TRBD2 (7 bases). Germline lookup yields CDR1 SGHTA and CDR2 FQGNSA. The CDR3 extends over 17 amino acids. The CDR3 DNA reads TGTGCCAGCAGCTTAAGGGGCGGGGGCACGAAGACCGGGGAGCTGTTTTTT. It codes for CASSLRGGGTKTGELFF.

This clonotype was observed a handful of times. The chain uses TRBV20-1 and TRBJ2-1, with D possibly being TRBD2 (6 bases). This CDR3 has 11 residues. From germline, CDR1 is DFQATT and CDR2 SNEGSKA (reference sequence). V gave up 5 bases and J gave up 10 bases, with 12 bases separating them. The CDR3 bases are TGCAGTGCTCCCCTTGGGAGGGAGCAGTTCTTC. Translated: CSAPLGREQFF.

This clonotype was seen only a few times. V is TRBV5-1 and J is TRBJ2-7; 7 bases agree with TRBD1. CDR1 is SGHRS and CDR2 is YFSETQ in the germline V gene. The CDR3 is 17 residues long. V was pared by 5 bases and J by 3 bases, with 17 bases of the junction left unmatched. DNA of the CDR3: TGCGCCAGCAGTTCGGCTAACCTCCGGGACAGATTCTACGAGCAGTACTTC. Its protein is CASSSANLRDRFYEQYF.

This clonotype was observed at least ten times. The rearrangement uses TRBV29-1 and TRBJ2-1; 7 positions agree with TRBD2. Germline V lookup: CDR1 SQVTM, CDR2 ANQGSEA. V shed 7 bases and J 0 bases; nucleotides not matched to a gene: 3. The CDR3 spans 13 residues. The CDR3 loop is CSAAGVSYNEQFF. The DNA of the CDR3 is TGCAGCGCCGCGGGGGTCTCCTACAATGAGCAGTTCTTC.

The J gene is TRBJ2-1, the V gene TRBV28, with 7 bases matching TRBD1. Per germline, CDR1 MDHEN and CDR2 SYDVKM. J lost 8 bases, V lost 5 bases, and 18 bases had no gene match. The length of the CDR3 is 17 residues. In nucleotides, the CDR3 is TGTGCCAGCAGTCAAGGGGTCCGGGGCAGGGGGTTGGATGAGCAGTTCTTC. The encoded protein is CASSQGVRGRGLDEQFF.